The present T cell receptor (beta chain) was sequenced within a study of shared clonotypes between healthy human individuals. Across the study: Plates per donor: three CD4 naive, three CD4 memory, two CD8 naive, one CD8 memory.

This clone came up once. Caucasian adults living in Nashville, Tennessee, provided all samples. Using about 0.2 ug DNA, about 30,000 T cell genomes, the sorted-subset replicate PCRs were run. Using immunoSEQ multiplex PCR, the repertoire was profiled, and TCRdb retains in-frame clones only, with some absent. The data show 800,000 to 1,200,000 clones, approximately 80% seen once. This clonotype was obtained from a man between 18 and 35 years old in good health. Some clones in this sample may be carry-over from other donors' samples. Sample: memory CD4+ T cells from PBMCs. The subset: CD45RA-negative fraction.

In nucleotides, the CDR3 is TGTGCCAGCAGGGACAGGGGGATCGGAGAGACCCAGTACTTC. It specifies CASRDRGIGETQYF. The rearrangement links TRBV2 to TRBJ2-5; 10 bases match TRBD1. The CDR3 extends over 14 amino acids. Germline V lookup: CDR1 SNHLY, CDR2 FYNNEI. J was trimmed by 4 bases and V by 6 bases; bases with no gene match: 5. Full variable domain (remainder filled in from reference TRBV2 and TRBJ2-5): EPEVTQTPSHQVTQMGQEVILRCVPISNHLYFYWYRQILGQKVEFLVSFYNNEISEKSEIFDDQFSVERPDGSNFTLKIRSTKLEDSAMYFCASRDRGIGETQYFGPGTRLLVL.